This T cell receptor beta chain was captured by sequencing in a study of cytomegalovirus exposure and HLA in healthy donors. Study-wide points: In a later analysis, TCR association rates varied by HLA locus: DRB1 most, HLA-C fewest.

Worth noting for this clone: The antigen is unknown.

The CDR3 has 14 amino acids. In germline, CDR1 is MNHNY, CDR2 SVGAGI (reference sequence). V was pared by 4 bases and J by 5 bases, with 5 bases of the junction left unmatched. Vbeta (60) and Jbeta (13) primers were used in the PCR. Assay: immunoSEQ multiplex PCR; the TCRdb copy retains only in-frame clones and omits some. The sample holds roughly 110,000 clones, roughly 70% seen once. The V gene is TRBV6-6, the J gene TRBJ1-5, with 7 bases that match TRBD1. The sequence came from a woman aged 40 to 50 in good health and CMV-seropositive. The specimen sequenced was PBMCs. The CDR3 DNA sequence: TGTGCCAGCAGTTCATACAGGGGCGATCAGCCCCAGCATTTT. This translates into CASSSYRGDQPQHF.